Each of the 15 T cell receptor beta chains below was sequenced from the same sample in a study of T-cell memory formation after mild COVID-19. TCRdb passed the 5' RACE reads through MiXCR, listing each CDR3 protein once. The table shows some 490,000 distinct CDR3 sequences, with around a sixth occurring only once. The sequencing input was PBMCs or a T cell subset sorted from them (not recorded which). The receptors originated from an adult woman who had mild COVID-19 (a few samples of this study predate the infection). Cell type and time point are not known.

This clonotype was recorded a few times. This CDR3 is CASSQDALVSPTEAFF. CDR3 coding DNA: TGCGCCAGCAGCCAAGATGCCCTAGTGTCGCCCACTGAAGCTTTCTTT. The rearrangement links TRBV4-1 to TRBJ1-1; D uncertain. Looked up from germline, CDR1 is MGHRA and CDR2 is YSYEKL. The CDR3 is 16 amino acids. Trimming took off 0 bases at V and 4 bases at J, with 15 bases between the two ends.

J is TRBJ2-3 and V is TRBV6-1; 11 bases line up with TRBD2. After removal of 8 bases from V and 5 bases from J, the junction contained 9 bases not matched to a gene. The CDR3 spans 15 residues. The germline V gene has CDR1 MNHNS and CDR2 SASEGT. In DNA, the CDR3 is TGTGCCAGCCTCATACTAGCGGGGGTAGGAGATACGCAGTATTTT. This codes for CASLILAGVGDTQYF.

The chain couples TRBV7-9 to TRBJ2-1; D is ambiguous. Germline-derived CDR1 and CDR2 are SEHNR and FQNEAQ (reference sequence). This CDR3 is built from 13 residues. Trimming pared 5 bases from V and 9 bases from J, leaving 14 bases between. CDR3 residues: CASSVHLDGEQFF. The DNA for the CDR3 is TGTGCCAGCAGCGTCCACTTGGATGGTGAGCAGTTCTTC.

In its sample, this clonotype was seen a few times. CDR3 DNA sequence: TGTGCCAGCAGGACGCGGGACAGGGGGCGGAAGACCCAGTACTTC. This translates into CASRTRDRGRKTQYF. This sequence joins TRBV21-1 and TRBJ2-5; the DNA was not compared with TRBD1, the D call given in the table. TRBV21-1 is deemed a pseudogene. CDR3 length: 15 amino acids.

The chain carries TRBV7-9 and TRBJ2-1, with TRBD1 matching 7 bases. Germline CDR1 and CDR2: SEHNR and FQNEAQ (reference sequence). The CDR3 extends over 14 amino acids. V lost 3 bases, J lost 7 bases, and 6 bases stayed unmatched. The CDR3 DNA sequence: TGTGCCAGCAGCTTTGTGGCAGGGGGAAATGAGCAGTTCTTC. Its translation is CASSFVAGGNEQFF. Full variable domain (missing parts from reference TRBV7-9 and TRBJ2-1): DTGVSQNPRHKITKRGQNVTFRCDPISEHNRLYWYRQTLGQGPEFLTYFQNEAQLEKSRLLSDRFSAERPKGSFSTLEIQRTEQGDSAMYLCASSFVAGGNEQFFGPGTRLTVL.

The chain combines TRBV6-5 with TRBJ1-6; the match to TRBD1 covers 9 bases. The J segment lost 7 bases and the V segment lost 2 bases, leaving 3 bases of the junction unmatched. The germline gives CDR1 MNHEY, CDR2 SVGAGI. The CDR3 totals 15 residues. The chain's CDR3 is CASSYEGTGNSPLHF. DNA of the CDR3: TGTGCCAGCAGTTACGAAGGGACAGGGAATTCACCCCTCCACTTT.

This chain links TRBV7-9 with TRBJ2-7; 15 nucleotides match TRBD2. Germline CDR1 and CDR2: SEHNR and FQNEAQ (reference sequence). Unmatched junction bases numbered 7, after V lost 9 bases and J lost 7 bases. This CDR3 spans 14 amino acids. CDR3 nucleotide sequence: TGTGCCAGTGCGGGGACTAGCGGGAGGTATGAGCAGTACTTC. Residues: CASAGTSGRYEQYF. The whole variable domain, filled in from reference TRBV7-9 and TRBJ2-7, reads DTGVSQNPRHKITKRGQNVTFRCDPISEHNRLYWYRQTLGQGPEFLTYFQNEAQLEKSRLLSDRFSAERPKGSFSTLEIQRTEQGDSAMYLCASAGTSGRYEQYFGPGTRLTVT.

This clonotype was seen many times. The chain uses TRBV12-3 or TRBV12-4 and TRBJ2-7, with 7 bases lining up with TRBD1. The CDR3 covers 14 residues. Trimming at V came to 4 bases and at J to 2 bases, leaving 5 bases not matched to a gene. In DNA, the CDR3 is TGTGCCAGCAGTTACACCGGGACAGCCTACGAGCAGTACTTC. Its protein product is CASSYTGTAYEQYF.

The table lists this clonotype with a few counts. V usage is TRBV2 and J usage is TRBJ1-5; D is unresolved. This CDR3 spans 15 amino acids. V lost 8 bases, J lost 0 bases, and 14 bases lay in between. The germline V gene encodes CDR1 SNHLY and CDR2 FYNNEI. For the CDR3, the DNA is TGTGCCAGCTCGGAGGACCTTTATAGCAATCAGCCCCAGCATTTT. Encoded protein: CASSEDLYSNQPQHF.

The chain has TRBV15 and TRBJ2-1; the D is unclear. CDR1 LNHNV and CDR2 YYDKDF come from the germline V gene (reference sequence). V was cut by 3 bases and J by 12 bases, with 12 bases left in between. This CDR3 is 12 amino acids long. The CDR3 DNA reads TGTGCCACCAGCAGGGGCATAGTAGGGCAGTTCTTC. Translated, it gives CATSRGIVGQFF.

V gene TRBV29-1 combines with J gene TRBJ1-1, with D possibly being TRBD1 (5 bases). The CDR3 totals 14 residues. Deletions cut 4 bases from V and 4 bases from J, with 16 bases between. The V gene's germline CDR1 is SQVTM and CDR2 ANQGSEA. The CDR3 spells CSVVVGTAATEAFF. Here the CDR3 DNA reads TGCAGCGTTGTGGTTGGGACCGCGGCCACTGAAGCTTTCTTT.

This clonotype has at least ten counts. V usage is TRBV27 and J usage is TRBJ1-5; TRBD1 matches 7 bases. The J segment lost 6 bases and the V segment lost 6 bases, leaving 8 bases of the junction unmatched. Germline-derived CDR1 and CDR2 are MNHEY and SMNVEV (reference sequence). The CDR3 has 14 residues. Written as DNA, the CDR3 is TGTGCCAGCAGGAGACAGGGTAGGGGTCAGCCCCAGCATTTT. This encodes CASRRQGRGQPQHF.

This clonotype was detected a few times. The chain combines TRBV30 with TRBJ2-1; TRBD2 agrees at 14 bases. Trimming removed 0 bases from V and 10 bases from J; junction bases left unmatched: 5. The V gene's germline CDR1 is GTSNPN and CDR2 SVGIG (reference sequence). The CDR3 extends over 15 amino acids. This CDR3 reads CAWSVGLAGGGEQFF. The CDR3 DNA reads TGTGCCTGGAGTGTAGGACTAGCGGGAGGCGGGGAGCAGTTCTTC.

In its sample, this clonotype was seen many times. This rearrangement joins TRBV11-2 to TRBJ2-7; D remains ambiguous. V was clipped by 0 bases and J by 8 bases, with 8 bases between them. The V gene's germline CDR1 is SGHAT and CDR2 FQNNGV. This CDR3 comprises 12 residues. CDR3: CASSLDLPQQYF. DNA of the CDR3: TGTGCCAGCAGCTTAGACCTACCGCAGCAGTACTTC.

This clonotype was found a few times. The rearrangement joins TRBV9 to TRBJ2-7, with D possibly matching TRBD1 (6 bases). CDR1 and CDR2 (germline): SGDLS, YYNGEE. This CDR3 is built from 14 residues. V gave up 0 bases and J gave up 4 bases, with 11 bases separating them. CDR3 sequence: CASSVGKGVYEQYF. CDR3 DNA sequence: TGTGCCAGCAGCGTAGGTAAGGGGGTGTACGAGCAGTACTTC.